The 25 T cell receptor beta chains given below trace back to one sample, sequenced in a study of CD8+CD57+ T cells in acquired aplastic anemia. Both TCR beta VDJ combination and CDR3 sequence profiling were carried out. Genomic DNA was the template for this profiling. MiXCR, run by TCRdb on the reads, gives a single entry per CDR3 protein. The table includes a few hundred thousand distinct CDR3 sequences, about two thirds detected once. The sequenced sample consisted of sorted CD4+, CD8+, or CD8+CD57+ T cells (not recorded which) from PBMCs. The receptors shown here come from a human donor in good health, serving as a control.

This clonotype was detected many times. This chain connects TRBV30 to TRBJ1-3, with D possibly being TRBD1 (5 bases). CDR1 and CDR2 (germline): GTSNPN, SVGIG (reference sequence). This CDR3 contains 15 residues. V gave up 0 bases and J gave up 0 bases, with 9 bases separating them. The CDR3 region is CAWSVGHNSGNTIYF. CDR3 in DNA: TGTGCCTGGAGTGTAGGACACAACTCTGGAAACACCATATATTTT.

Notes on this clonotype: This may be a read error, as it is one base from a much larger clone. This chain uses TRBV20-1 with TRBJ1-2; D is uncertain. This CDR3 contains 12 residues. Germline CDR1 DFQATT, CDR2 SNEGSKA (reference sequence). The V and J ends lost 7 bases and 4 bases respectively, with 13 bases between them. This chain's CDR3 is CSGQPTGYGYTF. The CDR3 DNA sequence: TGCAGTGGGCAGCCTACCGGCTATGGCTACACCTTC.

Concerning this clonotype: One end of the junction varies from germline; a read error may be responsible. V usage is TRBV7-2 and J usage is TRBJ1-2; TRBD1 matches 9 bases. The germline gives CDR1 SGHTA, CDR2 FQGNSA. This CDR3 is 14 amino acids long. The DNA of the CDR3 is TGTGCCGGCAGCTCACAGGGGGCCTTGGATGGTTACACCTTC. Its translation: CAGSSQGALDGYTF.

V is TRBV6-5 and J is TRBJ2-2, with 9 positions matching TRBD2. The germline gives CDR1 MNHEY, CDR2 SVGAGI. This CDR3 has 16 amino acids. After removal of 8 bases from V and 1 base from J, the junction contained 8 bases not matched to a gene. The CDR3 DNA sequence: TGTGCCAGCGCGCGGGGGGGGGCAGGGAACACCGGGGAGCTGTTTTTT. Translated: CASARGGAGNTGELFF.

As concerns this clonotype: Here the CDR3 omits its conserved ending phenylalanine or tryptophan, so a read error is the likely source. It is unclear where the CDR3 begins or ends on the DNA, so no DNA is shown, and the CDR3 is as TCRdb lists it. This CDR3 reads CATNRGLSCYGHS. J is TRBJ1-6 and V is TRBV19; TRBD1 is the table's D call, not checked against the DNA. Germline CDR1 is LNHDA and CDR2 is SQIVND (reference sequence). The CDR3 length is 13 residues, termini included.

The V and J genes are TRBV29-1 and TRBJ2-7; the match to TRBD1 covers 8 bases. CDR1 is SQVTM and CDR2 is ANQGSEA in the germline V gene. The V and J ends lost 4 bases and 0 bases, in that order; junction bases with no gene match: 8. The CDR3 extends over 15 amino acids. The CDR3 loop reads CSVASRGRTSYEQYF. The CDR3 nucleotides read TGCAGCGTTGCGTCCAGGGGGCGGACCTCCTACGAGCAGTACTTC.

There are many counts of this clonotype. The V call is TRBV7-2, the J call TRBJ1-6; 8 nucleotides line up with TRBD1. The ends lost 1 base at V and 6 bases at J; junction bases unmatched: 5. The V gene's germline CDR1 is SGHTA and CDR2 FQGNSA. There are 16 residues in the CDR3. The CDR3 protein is CASSLDGDRGNSPLHF. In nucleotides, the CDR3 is TGTGCCAGCAGCTTAGATGGTGACAGGGGTAATTCACCCCTCCACTTT.

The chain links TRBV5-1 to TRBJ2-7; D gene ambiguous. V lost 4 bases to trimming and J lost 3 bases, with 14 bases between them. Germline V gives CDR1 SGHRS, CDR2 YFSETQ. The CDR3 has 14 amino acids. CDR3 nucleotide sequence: TGCGCCAGCAGCAAAAAGCAGGAAAGCTACGAGCAGTACTTC. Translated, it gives CASSKKQESYEQYF.

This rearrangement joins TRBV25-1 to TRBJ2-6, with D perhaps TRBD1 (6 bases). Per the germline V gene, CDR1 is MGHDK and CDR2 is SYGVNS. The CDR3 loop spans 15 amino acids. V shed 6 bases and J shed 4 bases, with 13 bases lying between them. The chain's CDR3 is CASRVGAQGANVLTF. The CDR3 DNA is TGTGCCAGCAGAGTGGGGGCTCAAGGGGCCAACGTCCTGACTTTC. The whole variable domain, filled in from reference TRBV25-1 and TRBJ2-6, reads EADIYQTPRYLVIGTGKKITLECSQTMGHDKMYWYQQDPGMELHLIHYSYGVNSTEKGDLSSESTVSRIRTEHFPLTLESARPSHTSQYLCASRVGAQGANVLTFGAGSRLTVL.

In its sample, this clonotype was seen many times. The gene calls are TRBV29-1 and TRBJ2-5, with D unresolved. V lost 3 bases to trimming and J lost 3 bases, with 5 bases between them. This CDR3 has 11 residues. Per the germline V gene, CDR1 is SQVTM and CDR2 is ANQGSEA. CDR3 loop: CSVEPEETQYF. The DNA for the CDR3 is TGCAGCGTTGAGCCGGAAGAGACCCAGTACTTC.

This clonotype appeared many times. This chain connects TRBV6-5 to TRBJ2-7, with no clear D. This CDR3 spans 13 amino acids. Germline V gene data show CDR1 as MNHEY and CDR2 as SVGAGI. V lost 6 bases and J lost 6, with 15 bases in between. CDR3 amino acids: CASSRTAPSEQYF. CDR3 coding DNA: TGTGCCAGCAGCCGGACCGCACCTTCCGAGCAGTACTTC.

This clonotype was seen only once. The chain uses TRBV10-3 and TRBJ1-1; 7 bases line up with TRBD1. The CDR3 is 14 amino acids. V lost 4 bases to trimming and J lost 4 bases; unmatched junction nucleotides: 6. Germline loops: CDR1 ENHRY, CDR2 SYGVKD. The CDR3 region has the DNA TGTGCCATCAGTGCCCCAGGGGGAGGCACTGAAGCTTTCTTT. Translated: CAISAPGGGTEAFF.

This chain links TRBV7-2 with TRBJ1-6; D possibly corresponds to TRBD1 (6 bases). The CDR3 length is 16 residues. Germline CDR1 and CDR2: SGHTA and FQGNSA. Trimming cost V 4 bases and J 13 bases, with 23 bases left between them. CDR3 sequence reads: CASSSQGGGVQPPLHF. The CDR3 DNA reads TGTGCCAGCAGCTCACAAGGGGGGGGTGTTCAGCCCCCCCTCCACTTT.

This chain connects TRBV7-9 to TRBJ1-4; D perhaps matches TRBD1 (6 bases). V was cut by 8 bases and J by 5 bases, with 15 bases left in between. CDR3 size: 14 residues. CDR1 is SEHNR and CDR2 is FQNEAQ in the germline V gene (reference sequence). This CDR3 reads CASAGDGVNEKLFF. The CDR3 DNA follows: TGTGCCAGCGCAGGGGACGGAGTAAATGAAAAACTGTTTTTT.

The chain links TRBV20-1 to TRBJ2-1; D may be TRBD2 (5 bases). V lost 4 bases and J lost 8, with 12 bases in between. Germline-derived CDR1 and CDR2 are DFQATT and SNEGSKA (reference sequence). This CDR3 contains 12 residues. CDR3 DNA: TGCAGTGCTATGAGGGTCATGGATGAGCAGTTCTTC. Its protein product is CSAMRVMDEQFF.

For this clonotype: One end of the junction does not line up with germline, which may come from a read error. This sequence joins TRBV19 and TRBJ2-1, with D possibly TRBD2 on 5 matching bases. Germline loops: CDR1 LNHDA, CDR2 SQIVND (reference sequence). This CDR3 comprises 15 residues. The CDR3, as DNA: TGCGCCAGCAGTCAAGGACTGGAGACATACAAGGAGCAGTTCTTC. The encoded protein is CASSQGLETYKEQFF.

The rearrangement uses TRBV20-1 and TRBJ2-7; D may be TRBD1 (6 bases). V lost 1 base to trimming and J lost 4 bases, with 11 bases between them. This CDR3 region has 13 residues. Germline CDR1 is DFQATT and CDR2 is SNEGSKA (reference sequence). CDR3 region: CSARGQGMYEQYF. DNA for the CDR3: TGCAGTGCTAGAGGGCAGGGGATGTACGAGCAGTACTTC.

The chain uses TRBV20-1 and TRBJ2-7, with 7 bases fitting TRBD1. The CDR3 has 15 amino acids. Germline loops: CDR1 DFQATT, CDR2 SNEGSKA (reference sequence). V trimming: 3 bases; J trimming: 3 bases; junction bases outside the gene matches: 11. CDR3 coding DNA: TGCAGTGCTAGCCTGGGACAGAGCTATGGCTACGAGCAGTACTTC. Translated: CSASLGQSYGYEQYF.

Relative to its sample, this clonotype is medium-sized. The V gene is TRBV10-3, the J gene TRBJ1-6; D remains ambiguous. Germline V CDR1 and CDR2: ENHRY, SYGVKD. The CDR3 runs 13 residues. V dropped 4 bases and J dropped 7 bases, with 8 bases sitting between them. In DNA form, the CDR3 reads TGTGCCATCAGTGGTGACCTGAATTCACCCCTCCACTTT. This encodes CAISGDLNSPLHF.

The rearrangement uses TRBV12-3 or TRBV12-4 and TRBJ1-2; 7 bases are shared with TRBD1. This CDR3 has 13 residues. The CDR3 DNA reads TGTGCTAGTGGTTTCGGGACAGCATATGGCTACACCTTC. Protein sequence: CASGFGTAYGYTF.

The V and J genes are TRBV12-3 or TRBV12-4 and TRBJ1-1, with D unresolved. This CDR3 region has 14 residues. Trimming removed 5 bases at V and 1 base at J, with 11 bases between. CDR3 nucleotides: TGTGCCAGCAGTCCCGACACAGCGAACACTGAAGCTTTCTTT. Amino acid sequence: CASSPDTANTEAFF.

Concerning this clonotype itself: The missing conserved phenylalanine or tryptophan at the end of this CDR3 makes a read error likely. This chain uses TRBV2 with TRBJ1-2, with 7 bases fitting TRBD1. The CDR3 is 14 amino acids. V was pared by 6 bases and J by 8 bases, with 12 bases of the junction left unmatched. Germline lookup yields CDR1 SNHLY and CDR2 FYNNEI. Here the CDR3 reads CASSVAPGQEGYTH. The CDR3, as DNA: TGTGCCAGCAGCGTCGCCCCCGGACAGGAAGGCTACACCCAC.

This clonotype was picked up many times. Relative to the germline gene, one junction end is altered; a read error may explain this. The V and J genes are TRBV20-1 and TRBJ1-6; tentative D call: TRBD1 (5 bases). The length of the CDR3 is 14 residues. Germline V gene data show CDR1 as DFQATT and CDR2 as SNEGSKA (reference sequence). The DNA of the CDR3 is TGCAGTGCGAGAGACCTGGGGGAACACTCACCCCTCCACTTT. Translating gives CSARDLGEHSPLHF.

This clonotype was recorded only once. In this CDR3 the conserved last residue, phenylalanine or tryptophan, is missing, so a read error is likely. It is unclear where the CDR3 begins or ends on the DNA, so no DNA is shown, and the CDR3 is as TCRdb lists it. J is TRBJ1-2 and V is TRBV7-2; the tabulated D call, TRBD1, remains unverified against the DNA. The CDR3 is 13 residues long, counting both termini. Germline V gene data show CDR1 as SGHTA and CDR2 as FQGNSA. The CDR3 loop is CASSLSATGGQKT.

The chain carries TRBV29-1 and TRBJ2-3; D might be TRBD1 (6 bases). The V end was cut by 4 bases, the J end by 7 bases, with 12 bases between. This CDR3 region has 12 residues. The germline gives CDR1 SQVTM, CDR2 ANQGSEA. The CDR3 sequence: CSVGRQAYTQYF. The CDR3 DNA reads TGCAGCGTTGGGAGACAGGCGTATACGCAGTATTTT.